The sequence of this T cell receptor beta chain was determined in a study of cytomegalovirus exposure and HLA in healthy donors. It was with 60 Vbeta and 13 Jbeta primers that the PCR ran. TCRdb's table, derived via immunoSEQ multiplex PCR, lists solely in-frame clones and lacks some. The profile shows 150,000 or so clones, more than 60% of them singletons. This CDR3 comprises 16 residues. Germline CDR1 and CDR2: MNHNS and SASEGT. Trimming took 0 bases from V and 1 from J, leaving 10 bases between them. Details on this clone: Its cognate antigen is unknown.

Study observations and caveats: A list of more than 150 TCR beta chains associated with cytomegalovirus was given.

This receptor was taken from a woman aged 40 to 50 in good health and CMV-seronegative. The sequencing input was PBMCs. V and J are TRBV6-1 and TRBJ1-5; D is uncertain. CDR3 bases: TGTGCCAGCAGTGAAGCGCGGAGGCAAAGCAATCAGCCCCAGCATTTT. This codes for CASSEARRQSNQPQHF.